Sequencing of this T cell receptor beta chain was carried out in a study of regulatory T cells in long-lasting Graves disease. The CDR3 is 11 amino acids. CDR1 and CDR2 from the germline V gene are KGHDR and SFDVKD. Trimming stripped 3 bases from V and 3 bases from J, with 1 base between. Documented time point: persistent/refractory GD, antithyroid drugs over 5 years with positive TRAb. From PBMCs, RNA was extracted and then used to make the TCR library. As collected, the peripheral blood samples measured about 8.1 milliliters each and went into EDTA tubes. This clonotype appeared many times. Antigen: not known. Library construction for TCR beta used iRepertoire HTBI primers and Arm-PCR of CDR3 regions. TCRdb recomputed calls from the multiplex PCR reads with MiXCR, one row per CDR3 protein. The sample contains 350,000 to 450,000 distinct CDR3 sequences, approximately 22% of which appear only once. The study, taken as a whole, reports: Results may be inaccurate due to the small sample size.

This chain uses TRBV24-1 with TRBJ2-5; D ambiguous. The clonotype comes from a female donor with Graves disease. The source material was peripheral blood mononuclear cells (PBMCs), sampled when the disease was refractory, from a patient treated with antithyroid drugs. The CDR3 coding sequence is TGTGCCACCAGTGATAAAGAGACCCAGTACTTC. Translating it yields CATSDKETQYF.